The present T cell receptor beta chain was sequenced within a study of cytomegalovirus exposure and HLA in healthy donors. The study, taken as a whole, reports: Available immune exposure information was restricted to CMV serostatus only. Later on, an analysis showed TCR association rates differing by HLA locus, with DRB1 the most and HLA-C the fewest. According to a later analysis, most TCR beta chains associated with CMV appeared HLA-restricted. Productive status was seen about 87% or about 30% of the time for most TCR beta V segments in an earlier analysis.

Primers: 60 Vbeta forward and 13 Jbeta reverse. The data were produced by immunoSEQ multiplex PCR, yet TCRdb's version contains in-frame clones alone and is incomplete. The table lists 160,000 or so clones, 70% to 85% of them singletons. This clone was observed a few times. Its specificity is unknown. Sequenced sample: PBMCs. The TCR sequence derives from a male donor in good health and CMV-seronegative.

CDR3 sequence reads: CASSYVSGRSYEQYF. The CDR3 bases are TGTGCCAGCAGCTACGTTAGCGGGAGGTCCTACGAGCAGTACTTC. The chain uses TRBV7-2 and TRBJ2-7, with 10 bases fitting TRBD2. Germline values: CDR1 SGHTA, CDR2 FQGNSA. The CDR3 has 15 amino acids. Trimming removed 4 bases from V and 1 base from J; junction bases left unmatched: 4.